This TCR beta chain was sequenced for a study of post-analysis software for immune sequencing data. Across the study: There were relapsing-remitting, secondary progressive and progressive-relapsing multiple sclerosis among the disease courses included.

Unique molecular identifiers were carried by the TCR beta cDNA libraries. The T cell input of roughly 1 to 11 million gave around 540,000 cDNA molecules. TCRdb independently ran MiXCR on the PCR reads; one entry per CDR3 protein. The sample consists of about 210,000 distinct CDR3 sequences, about 30% of them appearing once. Regarding this clonotype: Its antigen is unidentified.

The study's findings and limits: Roughly 5 TRBV segments, TRBV5-6, TRBV5-1 and TRBV20-1 among them, were found more frequent in patients than controls. Those samples that were prepared in the same batch co-clustered strongly by F measure. Normalized Chao1 diversity was significantly reduced in patients versus controls.

The V end lost 3 bases, the J end lost 6 bases, and 8 bases lay between the germline ends. The CDR3 spans 13 residues. Germline V gene lookup returns CDR1 MGHDK and CDR2 SYGVNS. V gene TRBV25-1 combines with J gene TRBJ2-2; D is unresolved. What was sequenced was blood. This receptor was taken from a girl between 2 and 17 years old with multiple sclerosis. CDR3 amino acids: CASSEWKSGELFF. CDR3 nucleotide sequence: TGTGCCAGCAGTGAGTGGAAGTCCGGGGAGCTGTTTTTT.